This T cell receptor (beta chain) was found in a study of metastatic and nonmetastatic thyroid tumors. At the level of the study: Repertoire data that came from the blood and tumor or nodule tissue of malignant and benign thyroid patients were compared.

The V end was cut by 1 base, the J end by 1 base, with 7 bases between. Germline V gives CDR1 SGHTA, CDR2 FQGTGA. This CDR3 is built from 14 residues. Among the patients, none had received any treatment before thyroid surgery. As handled by the study authors: Researchers built a distant-metastasis classifier for papillary thyroid cancer that drew on CDR3 differences across clinicopathological groups. TCRdb re-processed the PCR reads through MiXCR. The V and J calls here are based on TCRdb, not the publication. Counted here are 35,000 to 50,000 clones, about 13% occurring once; the ten biggest clones make up over 7.5%. The table lists this clone with many counts. Its antigen is not identified. Whole-study results and caveats: Significantly greater TCR beta diversity was reportedly found in malignant thyroid tumors than in benign nodules (in blood and tumor).

The sequencing sample was made of blood. The chain joins TRBV7-3 to TRBJ1-1; the D gene is possibly TRBD1 (5 bases). The source of this sequence is a female donor with papillary thyroid cancer or a benign thyroid nodule (not recorded which). Some clones in this sample may be carry-over from other donors' samples. CDR3 amino acids: CASSLNQGNTEAFF. The CDR3 nucleotides are TGTGCCAGCAGCTTAAATCAGGGGAACACTGAAGCTTTCTTT.